What follows are 16 T cell receptor beta chains derived from one specimen sequenced in a study of human T cells and chemical hapten exposure. TCRdb re-called the RACE reads through MiXCR, storing one row per CDR3 protein. The table lists around 130,000 distinct CDR3 sequences, 10% to 12% of them singletons. Time point: patch test 3, about 24 weeks after DPC sensitization. The treatment denotes: therapeutic diphenylcyclopropenone sensitization with weekly scalp DPC. The sample consisted of whole blood, taken in connection with sensitization to the hapten diphenylcyclopropenone (DPC). All receptors derive from a woman aged 45 to 65 with alopecia areata. Some clones in this sample may be carry-over from other donors' samples.

This chain uses TRBV6-1 with TRBJ1-6, with D possibly matching TRBD1 (5 bases). Germline V gene sequence: CDR1 MNHNS, CDR2 SASEGT. The germline V and J ends were trimmed by 8 bases and 14 bases, with 16 bases remaining between them. The CDR3 is 12 residues long. CDR3 sequence: CASGTNQLTLHF. DNA of the CDR3: TGTGCCAGCGGGACGAACCAATTAACCCTCCACTTT.

The rearrangement links TRBV10-1 to TRBJ2-2; unclear D gene. CDR1 is WNHNN, CDR2 SYGVQD, per germline (reference sequence). The CDR3 loop spans 14 amino acids. Between the trimmed V and J ends, which lost 6 bases and 0 bases, there was a span of 8 bases. The CDR3 region has the DNA TGCGCCAGCAGCCTAGACCCGAACACCGGGGAGCTGTTTTTT. Encoded protein: CASSLDPNTGELFF.

This clonotype was found a few times. The chain carries TRBV9 and TRBJ2-3; TRBD2 agrees at 10 bases. Germline V gene sequence: CDR1 SGDLS, CDR2 YYNGEE. V trimming: 2 bases; J trimming: 5 bases; junction bases outside the gene matches: 5. This CDR3 has 15 amino acids. The CDR3 loop reads CASSVLAGVLDTQYF. The CDR3 DNA reads as TGTGCCAGCAGCGTGCTAGCGGGAGTCCTAGATACGCAGTATTTT.

The chain joins TRBV10-3 to TRBJ2-3; D perhaps matches TRBD1 (5 bases). Trimming pared 4 bases from V and 6 bases from J, leaving 11 bases between. The CDR3 sequence is 13 residues long. From germline, CDR1 is ENHRY and CDR2 SYGVKD. The CDR3 is CAISVSAGDTQYF. Written as DNA, the CDR3 is TGTGCCATCAGTGTGTCAGCAGGGGATACGCAGTATTTT.

This chain joins TRBV20-1 and TRBJ1-1; D gene ambiguous. The length of the CDR3 is 15 residues. Trimming removed 0 bases at V and 3 bases at J, with 14 bases between. Germline CDR1 is DFQATT and CDR2 is SNEGSKA (reference sequence). The CDR3 is CSARDLVGAHTEAFF. CDR3 in DNA: TGCAGTGCTAGAGATCTGGTTGGCGCTCACACTGAAGCTTTCTTT.

This clonotype was detected only a few times. The chain is built from TRBV10-3 and TRBJ2-3; 8 bases map to TRBD1. Germline V gene sequence: CDR1 ENHRY, CDR2 SYGVKD. The CDR3 contains 16 residues. The junction had 8 bases not matched to a gene; V was cut back by 4 bases and J by 2 bases. The CDR3 sequence is CAISVAQGGFTDTQYF. The CDR3, as DNA: TGTGCCATCAGTGTGGCACAGGGGGGCTTCACAGATACGCAGTATTTT.

This clonotype appeared a few times. V is TRBV10-2 and J is TRBJ1-2, with D possibly being TRBD1 (6 bases). This CDR3 has 17 residues. Trimming shortened V by 4 bases and J by 2 bases, and 20 bases separated the two germline ends. CDR1 is WSHSY and CDR2 is SAAADI in the germline V gene. CDR3 sequence: CASSGPNQSQGNYGYTF. In nucleotides, the CDR3 is TGCGCCAGCAGTGGCCCCAACCAATCACAGGGAAACTATGGCTACACCTTC.

This clonotype was detected ten times or more. The V call is TRBV20-1, the J call TRBJ2-4; D is undetermined. Germline lookup yields CDR1 DFQATT and CDR2 SNEGSKA (reference sequence). With 6 bases removed from V and 1 base from J, the gap between germline ends came to 13 bases. The CDR3 is made up of 14 amino acids. The CDR3 region is CSAVDPLAKNIQYF. The CDR3, as DNA: TGCAGTGCAGTGGACCCCCTTGCCAAAAACATTCAGTACTTC.

This clonotype showed up many times. This rearrangement joins TRBV29-1 to TRBJ1-1, with no clear D. The CDR3 runs 14 residues. V lost 3 bases to trimming and J lost 0 bases, with 11 bases between them. The germline V gene encodes CDR1 SQVTM and CDR2 ANQGSEA. The CDR3 is CSVDLASVNTEAFF. In DNA form, the CDR3 reads TGCAGCGTTGACCTGGCCTCCGTGAACACTGAAGCTTTCTTT.

V usage is TRBV28 and J usage is TRBJ1-5, with D maybe TRBD1 (5 bases). This CDR3 is built from 15 residues. The V and J ends lost 5 bases and 4 bases respectively, with 15 bases between them. Per germline, CDR1 MDHEN and CDR2 SYDVKM. In DNA form, the CDR3 reads TGTGCCAGCAGTCTTTCCTGGGCAGGGAATCAGCCCCAGCATTTT. Translating gives CASSLSWAGNQPQHF.

This rearrangement joins TRBV10-3 to TRBJ1-6, with D uncertain. V lost 5 bases and J lost 4, with 9 bases in between. Germline loops: CDR1 ENHRY, CDR2 SYGVKD. This CDR3 has 14 residues. This CDR3 is CAISPQDYNSPLHF. The DNA for the CDR3 is TGTGCCATCAGTCCTCAGGATTATAATTCACCCCTCCACTTT.

This chain joins TRBV29-1 and TRBJ2-2; D is perhaps TRBD1 (5 bases). The CDR3 has 14 residues. The germline CDR1 and CDR2 sequences are SQVTM and ANQGSEA. The germline V and J ends were trimmed by 6 bases and 1 base, with 12 bases remaining between them. Here the CDR3 reads CSVRTKLNTGELFF. In nucleotides, the CDR3 is TGCAGCGTACGGACAAAGTTGAACACCGGGGAGCTGTTTTTT.

The rearrangement uses TRBV27 and TRBJ2-5; D remains unclear. CDR1 and CDR2 from the germline V gene are MNHEY and SMNVEV (reference sequence). Between the trimmed V and J ends, which lost 3 bases and 1 base, there was a span of 6 bases. The CDR3 has 13 residues. CDR3 protein: CASSFGPQETQYF. In DNA, the CDR3 is TGTGCCAGCAGTTTCGGCCCCCAAGAGACCCAGTACTTC.

In this sample, this clonotype turned up many times. V is TRBV4-3 and J is TRBJ1-1, with a possible D match to TRBD1 (5 bases). V was cut by 0 bases and J by 5 bases, with 10 bases left in between. The CDR3 totals 14 residues. Germline values: CDR1 LGHNA, CDR2 YSLEER. The CDR3 DNA sequence: TGCGCCAGCAGCCAAGACTCTGCAGGGACTGAAGCTTTCTTT. The encoded protein is CASSQDSAGTEAFF.

This clonotype was detected only a few times. The chain carries TRBV10-3 and TRBJ2-3, with 11 bases aligning to TRBD1. Germline assignment: CDR1 ENHRY and CDR2 SYGVKD. With 6 bases clipped from V and 3 bases from J, the junction kept 5 bases outside the gene matches. The CDR3 has 15 residues. The CDR3 is CAIRRTGGETDTQYF. CDR3 nucleotides: TGTGCCATCAGGCGGACAGGGGGCGAGACAGATACGCAGTATTTT.

With respect to this clonotype: A junction end diverges from the germline sequence, so it may reflect a read error. The chain employs TRBV20-1 and TRBJ2-1; D is perhaps TRBD2 (5 bases). Germline CDR1 reads DFQATT; CDR2 reads SNEGSKA (reference sequence). This CDR3 has 11 amino acids. DNA for the CDR3: TGCAGTGCTAGTAGCAGCGGAGATCGGATCTTC. It specifies CSASSSGDRIF.